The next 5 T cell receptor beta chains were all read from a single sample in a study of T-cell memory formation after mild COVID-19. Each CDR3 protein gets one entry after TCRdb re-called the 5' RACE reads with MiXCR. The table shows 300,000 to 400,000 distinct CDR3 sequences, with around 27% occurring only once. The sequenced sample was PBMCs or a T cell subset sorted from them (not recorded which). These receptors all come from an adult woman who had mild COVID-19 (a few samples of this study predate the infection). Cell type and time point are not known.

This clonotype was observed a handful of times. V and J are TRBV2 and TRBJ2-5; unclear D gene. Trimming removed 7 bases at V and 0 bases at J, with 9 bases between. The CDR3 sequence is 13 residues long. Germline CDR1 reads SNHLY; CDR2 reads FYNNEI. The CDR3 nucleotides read TGTGCCAGCAACAGACTGTACCAAGAGACCCAGTACTTC. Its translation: CASNRLYQETQYF.

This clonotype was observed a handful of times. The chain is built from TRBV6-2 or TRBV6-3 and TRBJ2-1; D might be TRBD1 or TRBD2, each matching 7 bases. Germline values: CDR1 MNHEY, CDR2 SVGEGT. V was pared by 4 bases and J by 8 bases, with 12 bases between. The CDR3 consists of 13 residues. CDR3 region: CASSFQGGHEQFF. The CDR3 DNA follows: TGTGCCAGCAGTTTCCAGGGGGGGCATGAGCAGTTCTTC.

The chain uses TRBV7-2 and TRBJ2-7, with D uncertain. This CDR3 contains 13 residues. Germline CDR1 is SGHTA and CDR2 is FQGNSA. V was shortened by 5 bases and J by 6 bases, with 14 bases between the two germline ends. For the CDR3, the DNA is TGTGCCAGCAGCATCTCCCCTCCGGCCGAGCAGTACTTC. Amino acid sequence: CASSISPPAEQYF.

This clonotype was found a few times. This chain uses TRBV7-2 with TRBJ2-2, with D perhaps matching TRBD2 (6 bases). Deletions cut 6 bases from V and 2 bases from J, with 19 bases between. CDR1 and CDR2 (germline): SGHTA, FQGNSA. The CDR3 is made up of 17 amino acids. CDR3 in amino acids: CASRTTSLAGNTGELFF. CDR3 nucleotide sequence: TGTGCCAGCAGAACGACTAGTCTAGCCGGAAACACCGGGGAGCTGTTTTTT.

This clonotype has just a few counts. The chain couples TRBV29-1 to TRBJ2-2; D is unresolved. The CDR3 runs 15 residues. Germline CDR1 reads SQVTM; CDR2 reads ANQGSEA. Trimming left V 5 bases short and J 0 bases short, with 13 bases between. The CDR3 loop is CSVQLASSNTGELFF. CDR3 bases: TGCAGCGTTCAATTGGCCAGCTCGAACACCGGGGAGCTGTTTTTT.